This TCR beta chain originates from a study of T cell responses to AZD1222 COVID-19 vaccine. As concerns this clone: Its target is not known. The junction does not match germline at one end; this may be a read error.

The CDR3 sequence is 15 residues long. Germline values: CDR1 MNHEY, CDR2 SMNVEV (reference sequence). The assay was immunoSEQ multiplex PCR, and TCRdb's table has in-frame clones only and misses some. Here the sample spans about 150,000 clones, about 90% being singletons. Points from the study as a whole: Clonal diversity was possibly underestimated; the donors were predominantly white British and more often female. Rises in breadth and depth of Spike-specific TCRs came after two AZD1222 doses.

The TCR was taken from an adult in good health. The chain is built from TRBV27 and TRBJ1-5; TRBD1 agrees at 12 bases. Sequencing used peripheral blood, obtained on day 0 of AZD1222 vaccination. The CDR3 bases are TGTGCCAGCAGTCCAGGGACAGGGGGCAACCAGCCCCAGCATTTT. Its protein is CASSPGTGGNQPQHF.